This TCR beta chain was observed in a study of response to subunit inactivated influenza vaccine. TCRdb fed the RT-PCR reads into MiXCR, producing one record per CDR3 protein. The sample has some 540,000 distinct CDR3 sequences, roughly a quarter seen once. This clonotype has only a few counts. The sample also formed part of further work on T cells expressing NK-cell markers. That source notes: UMIs accompanied the 5'RACE template switching by which TCR beta cDNA was made. Repertoire data for TCR beta were derived from sorted T cells (CD3+CD56+NKG2C+, CD3+CD56+NKG2C- and CD3+CD56-NKG2C+).

The specimen was CD4+ T cells sorted from PBMCs, collected about 12 days after vaccination. The TCR was taken from a man aged 50 or older who received an inactivated influenza vaccine.

The CDR3 is CAGNDGGGYNEQFF. The CDR3, as DNA: TGTGCCGGTAACGACGGGGGAGGCTACAATGAGCAGTTCTTC. V gene TRBV18 combines with J gene TRBJ2-1, with D perhaps TRBD2 (6 bases). Germline V gives CDR1 KGHSH, CDR2 LQKENI. There are 14 residues in the CDR3. The V and J ends lost 11 bases and 3 bases respectively, with 17 bases between them.